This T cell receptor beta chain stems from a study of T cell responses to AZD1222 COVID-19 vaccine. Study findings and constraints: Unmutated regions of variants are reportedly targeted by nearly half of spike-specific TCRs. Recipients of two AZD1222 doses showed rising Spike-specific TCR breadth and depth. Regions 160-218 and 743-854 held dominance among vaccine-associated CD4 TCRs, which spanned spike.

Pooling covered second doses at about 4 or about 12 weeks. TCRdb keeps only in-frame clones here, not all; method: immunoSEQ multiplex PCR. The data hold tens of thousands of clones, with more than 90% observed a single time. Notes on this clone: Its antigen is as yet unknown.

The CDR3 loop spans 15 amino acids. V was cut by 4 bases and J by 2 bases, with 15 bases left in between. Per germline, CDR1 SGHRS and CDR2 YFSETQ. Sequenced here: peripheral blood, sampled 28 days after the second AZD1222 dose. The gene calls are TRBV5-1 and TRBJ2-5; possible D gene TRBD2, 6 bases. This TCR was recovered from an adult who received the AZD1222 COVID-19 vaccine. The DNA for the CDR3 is TGCGCCAGCAGCGCCCCGGGACTTACACAAGAGACCCAGTACTTC. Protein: CASSAPGLTQETQYF.